Here is one TCR beta chain with its context. The protocol was immunoSEQ multiplex PCR, while the TCRdb copy is restricted to in-frame clones and leaves out a portion. The data show over 400,000 clones, 88% seen once. The data derive from a study of blood T cell repertoires in COVID-19. This CDR3 region has 15 residues. The V gene's germline CDR1 is MNHEY and CDR2 SVGAGI. Between the trimmed V and J ends, which lost 7 bases and 2 bases, there was a span of 15 bases. The V gene is TRBV6-5, the J gene TRBJ1-5; D gene uncertain. The source is a woman between 55 and 75 years old who had recovered from COVID-19. Sequencing used PBMCs or T cells enriched from blood (not recorded which). CDR3 loop: CASKTGYGGNQPQHF. The CDR3 bases are TGTGCCAGCAAGACGGGTTACGGGGGCAATCAGCCCCAGCATTTT.